This entry lists 7 T cell receptor beta chains sequenced from one sample in a study of OX40 agonist ivuxolimab in advanced cancers. Here immunoSEQ multiplex PCR was the method, and the copy in TCRdb shows in-frame clones only, minus some. Altogether roughly 100,000 clones are present, 85% to 90% being singletons, with the ten largest covering less than 8%. The specimen comprised CD4+ or CD8+ T cells sorted from blood, sampled in a trial of the OX40 agonist ivuxolimab. The receptors come from an adult with an advanced solid tumor such as melanoma, head and neck, liver or kidney cancer.

The chain carries TRBV4-2 and TRBJ2-6, with no clear D. Trimming left V 0 bases short and J 4 bases short, with 13 bases between. Per germline, CDR1 LGHNA and CDR2 YNFKEQ. This CDR3 spans 17 amino acids. This CDR3 is CASSQDFLSSGANVLTF. The DNA of the CDR3 is TGTGCCAGCAGCCAAGATTTCTTAAGCTCAGGGGCCAACGTCCTGACTTTC.

The chain has TRBV28 and TRBJ1-1, with D uncertain. Between the trimmed V and J ends, which lost 2 bases and 5 bases, there was a span of 9 bases. The CDR3 covers 13 residues. Per germline, CDR1 MDHEN and CDR2 SYDVKM. The CDR3 loop reads CASSLSLATEAFF. The CDR3 nucleotides are TGTGCCAGCAGTTTAAGCCTGGCGACTGAAGCTTTCTTT.

The V and J genes are TRBV5-6 and TRBJ1-5; 9 nucleotides line up with TRBD1. The ends lost 3 bases at V and 3 bases at J; junction bases unmatched: 4. Germline loops: CDR1 SGHDT, CDR2 YYEEEE. The CDR3 consists of 15 residues. CDR3 bases: TGTGCCAGCAGCTCAGACAGGGGGGTCAATCAGCCCCAGCATTTT. Translation: CASSSDRGVNQPQHF.

The chain employs TRBV30 and TRBJ2-7, with D unresolved. The V end lost 3 bases, the J end lost 2 bases, and 11 bases lay between the germline ends. Germline CDR1 GTSNPN, CDR2 SVGIG (reference sequence). The CDR3 spans 13 residues. CDR3 amino acids: CAWSRASPYEQYF. The CDR3, as DNA: TGTGCCTGGAGCCGCGCATCACCCTACGAGCAGTACTTC.

The table lists this clone with a few counts. This chain links TRBV30 with TRBJ1-1; tentative D call: TRBD1 (5 bases). Trimming left V 1 base short and J 9 bases short, with 12 bases between. Germline V CDR1 and CDR2: GTSNPN, SVGIG (reference sequence). The CDR3 has 12 residues. The CDR3 loop is CAWSEPGPQAFF. In nucleotides, the CDR3 is TGTGCCTGGAGTGAACCGGGGCCGCAAGCTTTCTTT.

V gene TRBV5-1 combines with J gene TRBJ2-5, with D maybe TRBD1 (5 bases). CDR1 and CDR2 from the germline V gene are SGHRS and YFSETQ. The CDR3 has 15 residues. The ends were cut back, 0 bases at V and 3 bases at J, with 12 bases in the middle. DNA of the CDR3: TGCGCCAGCAGCTTGGTGGGGCGGCCCGAAGAGACCCAGTACTTC. Protein sequence: CASSLVGRPEETQYF.

Of note for this clone: The junction and the germline gene differ at one end; a read error may be behind it. The chain uses TRBV23-1 and TRBJ1-1; D is unresolved. TRBV23-1 is placed among ORFs of uncertain function. The CDR3 contains 14 residues. This CDR3 reads CARSPAVGDTEAFF. The CDR3 DNA reads as TGCGCCAGGAGTCCGGCGGTAGGCGACACTGAAGCTTTCTTT.